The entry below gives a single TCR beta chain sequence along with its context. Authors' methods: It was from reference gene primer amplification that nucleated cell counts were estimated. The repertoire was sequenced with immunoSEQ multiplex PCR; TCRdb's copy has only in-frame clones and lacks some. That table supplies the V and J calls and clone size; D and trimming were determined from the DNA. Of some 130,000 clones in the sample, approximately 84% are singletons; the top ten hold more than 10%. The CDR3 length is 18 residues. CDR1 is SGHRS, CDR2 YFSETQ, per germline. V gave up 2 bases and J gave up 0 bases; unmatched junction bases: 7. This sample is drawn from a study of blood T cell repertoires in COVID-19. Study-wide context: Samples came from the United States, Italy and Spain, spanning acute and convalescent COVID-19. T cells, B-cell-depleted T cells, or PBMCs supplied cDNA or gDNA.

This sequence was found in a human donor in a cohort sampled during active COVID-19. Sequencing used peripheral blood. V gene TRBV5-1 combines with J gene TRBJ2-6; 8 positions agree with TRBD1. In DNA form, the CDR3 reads TGCGCCAGCAGCTTTGATGCAGGGGGCTTCTCTGGGGCCAACGTCCTGACTTTC. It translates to CASSFDAGGFSGANVLTF.